This T cell receptor (beta chain) was recorded in a study of blood T cell repertoires in COVID-19. Study summary: PBMCs, B-cell-depleted T cells, or T cells provided the cDNA or gDNA that made up the material.

CDR1 MNHNS and CDR2 SASEGT come from the germline V gene. Trimming left V 4 bases short and J 0 bases short, with 14 bases between. CDR3 size: 16 residues. As originally analysed: Counts of nucleated cells, estimated from reference gene primer amplification, were obtained. Assay: immunoSEQ multiplex PCR; the TCRdb copy retains only in-frame clones and omits some. That table is the source of V, J and clone size, and D and trimming were worked out from the DNA. This sample has about 210,000 clones; about 80% occur once, and the top ten carry around 6.9%. The V gene is TRBV6-1, the J gene TRBJ2-3; perhaps TRBD2 as D (6 bases). The sequence was collected from a man aged 55 to 69 with acute or convalescent COVID-19. What was sequenced was peripheral blood. The CDR3 is CASSGRLVGSTDTQYF. DNA of the CDR3: TGTGCCAGCAGTGGCCGACTAGTAGGAAGCACAGATACGCAGTATTTT.